This T cell receptor beta chain was captured in a study of cytomegalovirus exposure and HLA in healthy donors. Study-wide results and caveats: Being productive about 87% or about 30% of the time was typical of most TCR beta V segments in an earlier analysis. A later examination showed that TCR association rates differed by HLA locus, with DRB1 most and HLA-C fewest. Later analysis reportedly placed an Asian-associated ancestry cluster below the roughly 700-donor mean in N-insertions.

The PCR had 60 Vbeta and 13 Jbeta primers. The assay was immunoSEQ multiplex PCR, and TCRdb's table has in-frame clones only and misses some. This listing includes more than 140,000 clones. The CDR3 has 14 residues. CDR1 is SGHVS, CDR2 FNYEAQ, per germline. V lost 1 base and J 8 bases, leaving 11 bases between the germline ends. As concerns this clone: Its matching antigen is unknown.

While unrecorded immune exposures were likely, the donors were nominally healthy when sampled. The sample taken for sequencing was PBMCs. The receptor was derived from a woman aged 18-29 years in good health and CMV-seronegative. The gene calls are TRBV7-6 and TRBJ1-4; D possibly corresponds to TRBD1 (5 bases). CDR3 coding DNA: TGTGCCAGCAGCTTAGGGGGACTCCAAGAAAAACTGTTTTTT. This sequence encodes CASSLGGLQEKLFF. Full variable domain (outside the CDR3, taken from reference TRBV7-6 and TRBJ1-4): GAGVSQSPRYKVTKRGQDVALRCDPISGHVSLYWYRQALGQGPEFLTYFNYEAQQDKSGLPNDRFSAERPEGSISTLTIQRTEQRDSAMYRCASSLGGLQEKLFFGSGTQLSVL.